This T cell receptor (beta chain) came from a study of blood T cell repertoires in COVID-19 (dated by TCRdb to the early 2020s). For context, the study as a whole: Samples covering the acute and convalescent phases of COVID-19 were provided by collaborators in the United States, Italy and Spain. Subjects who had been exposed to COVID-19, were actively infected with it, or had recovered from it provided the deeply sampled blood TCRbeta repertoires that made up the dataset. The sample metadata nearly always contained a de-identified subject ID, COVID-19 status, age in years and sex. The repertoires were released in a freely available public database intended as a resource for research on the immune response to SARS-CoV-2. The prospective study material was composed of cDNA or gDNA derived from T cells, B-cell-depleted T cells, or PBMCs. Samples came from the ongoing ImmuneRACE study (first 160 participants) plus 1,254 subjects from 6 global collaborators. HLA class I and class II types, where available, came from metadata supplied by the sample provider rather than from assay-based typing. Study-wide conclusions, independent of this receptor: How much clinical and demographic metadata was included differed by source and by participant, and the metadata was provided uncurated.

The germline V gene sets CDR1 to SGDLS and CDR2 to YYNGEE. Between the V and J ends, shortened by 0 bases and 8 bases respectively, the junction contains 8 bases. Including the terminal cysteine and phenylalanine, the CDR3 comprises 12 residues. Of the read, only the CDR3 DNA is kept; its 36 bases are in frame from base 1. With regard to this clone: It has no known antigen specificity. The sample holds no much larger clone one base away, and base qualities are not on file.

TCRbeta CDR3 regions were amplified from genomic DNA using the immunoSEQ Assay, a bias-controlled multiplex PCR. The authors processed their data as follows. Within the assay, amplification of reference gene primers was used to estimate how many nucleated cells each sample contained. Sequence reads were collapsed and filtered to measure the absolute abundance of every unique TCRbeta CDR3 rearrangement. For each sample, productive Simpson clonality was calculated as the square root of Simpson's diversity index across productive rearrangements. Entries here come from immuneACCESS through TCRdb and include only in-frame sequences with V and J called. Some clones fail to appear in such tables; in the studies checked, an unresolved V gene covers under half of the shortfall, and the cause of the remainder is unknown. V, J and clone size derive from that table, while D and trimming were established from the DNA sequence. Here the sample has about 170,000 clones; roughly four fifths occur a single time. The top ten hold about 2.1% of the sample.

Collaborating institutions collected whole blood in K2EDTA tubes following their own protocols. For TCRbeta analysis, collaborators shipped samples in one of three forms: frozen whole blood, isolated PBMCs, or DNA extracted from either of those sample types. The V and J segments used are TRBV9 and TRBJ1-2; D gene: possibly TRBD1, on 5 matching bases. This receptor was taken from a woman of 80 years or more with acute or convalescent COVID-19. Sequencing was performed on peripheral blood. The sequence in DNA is TGTGCCAGCAGCGTAGCTACAGGAGGCTACACCTTC. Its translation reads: CASSVATGGYTF.